These 29 T cell receptor beta chains originate from one sample sequenced in a study of identical twins. TCRdb fed the 5' RACE reads into MiXCR, producing one record per CDR3 protein. The sample includes about 470,000 distinct CDR3 sequences, 24% of them seen just once. This sample also belongs to another study, concerning T cells expressing NK-cell markers.

Sequenced input: CD4+ T cells sorted from blood. The receptor set was obtained from a woman between 18 and 29 years old in good health.

V usage is TRBV3-1 and J usage is TRBJ2-2; no clear D gene. The CDR3 is 14 residues long. The V gene's germline CDR1 is LGHDT and CDR2 YNNKEL (reference sequence). Trimming cost V 0 bases and J 6 bases, with 8 bases left between them. This CDR3 reads CASSQEGYAGELFF. CDR3 sequence (DNA): TGTGCCAGCAGCCAAGAAGGCTACGCCGGGGAGCTGTTTTTT.

The CDR3 loop is CASSPTTDEQYF. The DNA of the CDR3 is TGTGCCAGCTCACCAACAACCGACGAGCAGTACTTC. The V and J genes are TRBV18 and TRBJ2-7; D unclear. The CDR3 has 12 residues. V lost 2 bases, J lost 5 bases, and 7 bases lay in between. Germline-derived CDR1 and CDR2 are KGHSH and LQKENI.

The chain is built from TRBV2 and TRBJ2-6, with a tentative D call TRBD2 (5 bases). CDR3 length: 14 residues. V lost 9 bases to trimming and J lost 3 bases, with 12 bases between them. Germline V lookup: CDR1 SNHLY, CDR2 FYNNEI. CDR3 amino acids: CARQRAGGANVLTF. DNA of the CDR3: TGTGCCAGGCAGAGGGCTGGTGGGGCCAACGTCCTGACTTTC.

This clonotype was seen a handful of times. The rearrangement joins TRBV29-1 to TRBJ1-2; weak D call: TRBD1 (5 bases). The CDR3 has 13 amino acids. Germline CDR1 is SQVTM and CDR2 is ANQGSEA. Trimming cost V 1 base and J 2 bases, with 8 bases left between them. The CDR3, as DNA: TGCAGCGTTGAAGTGGGGCCAAACTATGGCTACACCTTC. Residues: CSVEVGPNYGYTF.

The chain combines TRBV5-1 with TRBJ2-7; 12 bases agree with TRBD2. Germline V gene lookup returns CDR1 SGHRS and CDR2 YFSETQ. Trimming took 2 bases from V and 3 from J; bases not matched to a gene: 3. The CDR3 has 15 amino acids. The CDR3 spells CASSLQGLAGYEQYF. In nucleotides, the CDR3 is TGCGCCAGCAGCTTACAGGGACTAGCGGGCTACGAGCAGTACTTC.

V gene TRBV7-2 combines with J gene TRBJ2-4; 7 bases agree with TRBD2. CDR1 SGHTA and CDR2 FQGNSA come from the germline V gene. Unmatched junction bases numbered 8, after V lost 5 bases and J lost 1 base. The CDR3 sequence is 16 residues long. The chain's CDR3 is CASSTVGGTAKNIQYF. CDR3 nucleotide sequence: TGTGCCAGCAGCACAGTCGGGGGGACGGCCAAAAACATTCAGTACTTC.

The table lists this clonotype with a few counts. V and J are TRBV28 and TRBJ2-6, with TRBD2 matching over 13 bases. The CDR3 loop spans 19 amino acids. J was trimmed by 1 base and V by 3 bases; bases with no gene match: 6. CDR1 and CDR2 (germline): MDHEN, SYDVKM. The CDR3 sequence is CASSFWTSGSRSGANVLTF. The CDR3, as DNA: TGTGCCAGCAGTTTTTGGACTAGCGGGAGCCGGTCTGGGGCCAACGTCCTGACTTTC.

This clonotype was detected a few times. The chain uses TRBV7-2 and TRBJ1-6, with D uncertain. V was cut by 2 bases and J by 8 bases, with 4 bases left in between. Germline V lookup: CDR1 SGHTA, CDR2 FQGNSA. The CDR3 runs 12 residues. CDR3 region: CASSLSDSPLHF. Here the CDR3 DNA reads TGTGCCAGCAGCTTATCGGATTCACCCCTCCACTTT.

The rearrangement links TRBV4-1 to TRBJ2-5; D perhaps matches TRBD1 (6 bases). The CDR3 is made up of 16 amino acids. Trimming took 2 bases from V and 2 from J, leaving 15 bases between them. CDR1 is MGHRA, CDR2 YSYEKL, per germline. CDR3 bases: TGCGCCAGCAGCCAACAATTAAGGACAGCACAAGAGACCCAGTACTTC. It is translated as CASSQQLRTAQETQYF.

The V call is TRBV12-3 or TRBV12-4, the J call TRBJ2-7; the D gene is possibly TRBD1 (6 bases). Trimming removed 0 bases from V and 4 bases from J, with 10 bases in between. This CDR3 region has 14 residues. The CDR3 DNA reads as TGTGCCAGCAGTTTAGCCCGGACAGCTTACGAGCAGTACTTC. As protein: CASSLARTAYEQYF.

This chain joins TRBV3-1 and TRBJ1-2; no reliable D call. In germline, CDR1 is LGHDT, CDR2 YNNKEL (reference sequence). The V end was cut by 4 bases, the J end by 3 bases, with 12 bases between. The CDR3 has 14 amino acids. CDR3 residues: CASSPLTLHYGYTF. CDR3 bases: TGTGCCAGCAGCCCTCTTACCCTGCACTATGGCTACACCTTC.

This clonotype was counted a few times. J is TRBJ1-1 and V is TRBV6-5; D is ambiguous. The CDR3 has 14 amino acids. Germline CDR1 is MNHEY and CDR2 is SVGAGI. Trimming took off 0 bases at V and 0 bases at J, with 5 bases between the two ends. In nucleotides, the CDR3 is TGTGCCAGCAGTTACTCAACTATGAACACTGAAGCTTTCTTT. It yields the protein CASSYSTMNTEAFF.

The chain uses TRBV2 and TRBJ1-2; TRBD1 is a possible D gene (6 bases). V dropped 2 bases and J dropped 2 bases, with 9 bases sitting between them. CDR1 and CDR2 from the germline V gene are SNHLY and FYNNEI. This CDR3 region has 14 residues. The DNA of the CDR3 is TGTGCCAGCAGTGAACTCGGACAGAACTATGGCTACACCTTC. Protein: CASSELGQNYGYTF.

Only a few counts were recorded for this clonotype. This chain connects TRBV6-2 or TRBV6-3 to TRBJ2-3; 7 bases align to TRBD1. Germline loops: CDR1 MNHEY, CDR2 SVGEGT. The CDR3 spans 14 residues. J was trimmed by 4 bases and V by 7 bases; bases with no gene match: 8. This CDR3 is CASNQDRFPDTQYF. The CDR3 DNA is TGTGCCAGCAACCAGGACAGGTTCCCAGATACGCAGTATTTT.

The chain joins TRBV5-1 to TRBJ2-1, with 9 bases aligning to TRBD2. CDR1 is SGHRS, CDR2 YFSETQ, per germline. V shed 0 bases, J shed 6 bases, and the junction held 4 bases outside the gene matches. The CDR3 is 15 residues long. The CDR3 sequence is CASSLVAGDLNEQFF. For the CDR3, the DNA is TGCGCCAGCAGCTTGGTAGCGGGAGACCTCAATGAGCAGTTCTTC.

J is TRBJ2-7 and V is TRBV6-5; 11 bases align to TRBD2. Germline-derived CDR1 and CDR2 are MNHEY and SVGAGI. This CDR3 spans 19 amino acids. Unmatched junction bases numbered 10, after V lost 0 bases and J lost 0 bases. The CDR3 sequence is CASSYSTGLAGGSSYEQYF. The CDR3 DNA follows: TGTGCCAGCAGTTACTCGACGGGGCTAGCGGGAGGCAGCTCCTACGAGCAGTACTTC.

This chain connects TRBV20-1 to TRBJ2-5; 8 bases fit TRBD2. Per the germline V gene, CDR1 is DFQATT and CDR2 is SNEGSKA (reference sequence). With V trimmed by 3 bases and J by 2 bases, 5 bases remained unmatched. The CDR3 runs to 14 residues. CDR3 sequence: CSASGLAGQETQYF. CDR3 nucleotide sequence: TGCAGTGCTAGTGGACTAGCCGGGCAAGAGACCCAGTACTTC.

V is TRBV6-1 and J is TRBJ2-1; possibly TRBD1 for D (6 bases). CDR3 length: 13 amino acids. The germline gives CDR1 MNHNS, CDR2 SASEGT. V was shortened by 6 bases and J by 7 bases, with 13 bases between the two germline ends. The CDR3 loop is CASRGRGRNEQFF. CDR3 in DNA: TGTGCCAGCAGGGGCAGGGGTCGTAATGAGCAGTTCTTC.

The rearrangement joins TRBV11-2 to TRBJ2-3; no firm D call. The germline CDR1 and CDR2 sequences are SGHAT and FQNNGV. Trimming shortened V by 2 bases and J by 6 bases, and 6 bases separated the two germline ends. The CDR3 spans 12 residues. The CDR3 spells CASSLMGDTQYF. The CDR3 nucleotides read TGTGCCAGCAGCTTAATGGGGGATACGCAGTATTTT.

The chain combines TRBV9 with TRBJ1-2; D uncertain. Per germline, CDR1 SGDLS and CDR2 YYNGEE. Deletions cut 3 bases from V and 4 bases from J, with 22 bases between. This CDR3 has 17 residues. CDR3 sequence: CASSAGSSGKAGYGYTF. CDR3 nucleotide sequence: TGTGCCAGCAGCGCCGGTTCGTCGGGGAAGGCCGGCTATGGCTACACCTTC.

The rearrangement joins TRBV5-1 to TRBJ1-1; 10 bases fit TRBD1. With 4 bases clipped from V and 4 bases from J, the junction kept 4 bases outside the gene matches. The CDR3 runs 14 residues. From germline, CDR1 is SGHRS and CDR2 YFSETQ. CDR3 amino acids: CASSPGQGFTEAFF. The CDR3 DNA reads as TGCGCCAGCAGCCCGGGACAGGGGTTCACTGAAGCTTTCTTT. Filled out from reference TRBV5-1 and TRBJ1-1, the complete variable domain reads KAGVTQTPRYLIKTRGQQVTLSCSPISGHRSVSWYQQTPGQGLQFLFEYFSETQRNKGNFPGRFSGRQFSNSRSEMNVSTLELGDSALYLCASSPGQGFTEAFFGQGTRLTVV.

V is TRBV20-1 and J is TRBJ2-7, with D perhaps given as TRBD1 or TRBD2 (5 bases each). There are 13 residues in the CDR3. V was trimmed by 3 bases and J by 4 bases, leaving 13 bases between them. CDR1 is DFQATT and CDR2 is SNEGSKA in the germline V gene (reference sequence). The CDR3 DNA is TGCAGTGCTAGCCTGGGGGTTCCATACGAGCAGTACTTC. It codes for CSASLGVPYEQYF.

V and J are TRBV18 and TRBJ1-4; D unclear. The length of the CDR3 is 13 residues. The germline V gene has CDR1 KGHSH and CDR2 LQKENI. V was trimmed by 2 bases and J by 8 bases, leaving 9 bases between them. The CDR3 region is CASSPMTPEKLFF. CDR3 coding DNA: TGTGCCAGCTCACCAATGACACCAGAAAAACTGTTTTTT.

In its sample, this clonotype was seen many times. This chain uses TRBV7-2 with TRBJ2-2, with TRBD2 matching 8 bases. CDR3 length equals 15 residues. The germline V gene encodes CDR1 SGHTA and CDR2 FQGNSA. With V trimmed by 5 bases and J by 2 bases, 4 bases remained unmatched. Written as DNA, the CDR3 is TGTGCCAGCAGCACACTAGCGGCTAACACCGGGGAGCTGTTTTTT. It specifies CASSTLAANTGELFF.

The chain is built from TRBV3-1 and TRBJ2-1; TRBD1 agrees at 8 bases. The CDR3 has 16 residues. Germline V lookup: CDR1 LGHDT, CDR2 YNNKEL (reference sequence). V trimming: 4 bases; J trimming: 3 bases; junction bases outside the gene matches: 8. CDR3 sequence reads: CASSPPGTGNYNEQFF. CDR3 coding DNA: TGTGCCAGCAGCCCCCCCGGGACAGGCAACTACAATGAGCAGTTCTTC.

Only a few counts were recorded for this clonotype. The chain carries TRBV5-5 and TRBJ2-1; 9 bases agree with TRBD2. With 2 bases clipped from V and 8 bases from J, the junction kept 2 bases outside the gene matches. This CDR3 comprises 13 residues. Germline CDR1 reads SGHKS; CDR2 reads YYEKEE (reference sequence). Here the CDR3 reads CASSFQREDEQFF. The DNA of the CDR3 is TGTGCCAGCAGCTTCCAGCGGGAGGATGAGCAGTTCTTC.

This clonotype appeared a few times. CDR3 DNA sequence: TGCAGTGCTAGCGCCCTAGCGGGAGGGGCAGATACGCAGTATTTT. The encoded protein is CSASALAGGADTQYF. The rearrangement links TRBV20-1 to TRBJ2-3; TRBD2 agrees at 12 bases. CDR1 is DFQATT, CDR2 SNEGSKA, per germline (reference sequence). Losses at the gene ends were 3 bases for V and 4 bases for J; bases not matched to a gene: 5. CDR3 size: 15 residues.

This clonotype was recorded a few times. The V and J genes are TRBV6-1 and TRBJ2-7; TRBD2 matches at 8 bases. The CDR3 is 16 residues long. Germline V lookup: CDR1 MNHNS, CDR2 SASEGT. J lost 5 bases, V lost 6 bases, and 15 bases had no gene match. The CDR3 bases are TGTGCCAGCAGGGACCTTTCCGGGAGGGCCCCCCACGAGCAGTACTTC. Encoded protein: CASRDLSGRAPHEQYF.

This clonotype was picked up many times. The chain couples TRBV15 to TRBJ2-5; tentatively, D is TRBD1 (6 bases). CDR3 length equals 14 residues. From germline, CDR1 is LNHNV and CDR2 YYDKDF (reference sequence). The germline V and J ends were trimmed by 5 bases and 1 base, with 11 bases remaining between them. Here the CDR3 DNA reads TGTGCCACCAGCCTTAGAGGGGGCCAAGAGACCCAGTACTTC. Its protein is CATSLRGGQETQYF.